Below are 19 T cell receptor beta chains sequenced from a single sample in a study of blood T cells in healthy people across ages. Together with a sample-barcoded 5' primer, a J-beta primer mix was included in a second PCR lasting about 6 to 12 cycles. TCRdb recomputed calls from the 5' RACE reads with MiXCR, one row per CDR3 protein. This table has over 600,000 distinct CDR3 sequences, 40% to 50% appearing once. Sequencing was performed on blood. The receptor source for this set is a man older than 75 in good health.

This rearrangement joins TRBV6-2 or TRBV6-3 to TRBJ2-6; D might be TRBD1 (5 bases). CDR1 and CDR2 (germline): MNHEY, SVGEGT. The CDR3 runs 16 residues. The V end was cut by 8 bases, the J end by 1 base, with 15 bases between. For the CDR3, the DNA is TGTGCCAGCTTGAGTCCCCGGACATCTGGGGCCAACGTCCTGACTTTC. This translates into CASLSPRTSGANVLTF.

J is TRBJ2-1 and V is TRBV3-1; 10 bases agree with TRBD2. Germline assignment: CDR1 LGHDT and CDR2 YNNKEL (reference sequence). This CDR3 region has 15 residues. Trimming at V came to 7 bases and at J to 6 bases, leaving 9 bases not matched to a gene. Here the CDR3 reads CASNAASGSSNEQFF. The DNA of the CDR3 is TGTGCCAGCAACGCGGCTAGCGGGAGTTCCAATGAGCAGTTCTTC.

The CDR3 DNA follows: TGCAGCGTTGGAGGGGTTGGTCGCACTGAAGCTTTCTTT. It codes for CSVGGVGRTEAFF. The J gene is TRBJ1-1, the V gene TRBV29-1, with D possibly TRBD1 on 5 matching bases. Germline-derived CDR1 and CDR2 are SQVTM and ANQGSEA. V lost 4 bases to trimming and J lost 4 bases, with 13 bases between them. The length of the CDR3 is 13 residues.

The CDR3, as DNA: TGTGCGACGACTAGGGAACCAGATACGCAGTATTTT. Translation gives CATTREPDTQYF. The chain carries TRBV28 and TRBJ2-3, with a weak D call TRBD2 (6 bases). The CDR3 contains 12 residues. The germline CDR1 and CDR2 sequences are MDHEN and SYDVKM.

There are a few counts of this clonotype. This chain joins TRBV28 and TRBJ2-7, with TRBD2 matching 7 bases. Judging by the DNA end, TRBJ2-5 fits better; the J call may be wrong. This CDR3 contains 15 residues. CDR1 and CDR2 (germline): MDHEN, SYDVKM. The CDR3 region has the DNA TGTGCCAGCAGTTTCGGCGGGAGCGGAGGGGAGACCCAGTACTTC. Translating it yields CASSFGGSGGETQYF.

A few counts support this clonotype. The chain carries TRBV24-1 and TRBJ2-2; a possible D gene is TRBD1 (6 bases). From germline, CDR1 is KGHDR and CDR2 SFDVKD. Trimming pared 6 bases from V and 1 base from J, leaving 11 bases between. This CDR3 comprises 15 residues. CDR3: CATSRQDLNTGELFF. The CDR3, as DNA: TGTGCCACCAGTAGACAGGACCTGAACACCGGGGAGCTGTTTTTT.

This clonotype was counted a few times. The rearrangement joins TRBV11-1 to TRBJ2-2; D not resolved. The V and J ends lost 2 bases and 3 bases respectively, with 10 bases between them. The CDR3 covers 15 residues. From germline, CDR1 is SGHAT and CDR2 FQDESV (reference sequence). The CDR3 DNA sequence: TGTGCCAGCAGCTTATTGACCCTACACACCGGGGAGCTGTTTTTT. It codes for CASSLLTLHTGELFF.

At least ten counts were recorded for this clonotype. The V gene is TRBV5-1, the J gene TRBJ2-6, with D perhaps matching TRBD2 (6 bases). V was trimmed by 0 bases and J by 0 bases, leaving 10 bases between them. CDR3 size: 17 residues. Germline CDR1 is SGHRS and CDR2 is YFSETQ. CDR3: CASSLDGGSSGANVLTF. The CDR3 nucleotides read TGCGCCAGCAGCTTGGATGGGGGGAGCTCTGGGGCCAACGTCCTGACTTTC.

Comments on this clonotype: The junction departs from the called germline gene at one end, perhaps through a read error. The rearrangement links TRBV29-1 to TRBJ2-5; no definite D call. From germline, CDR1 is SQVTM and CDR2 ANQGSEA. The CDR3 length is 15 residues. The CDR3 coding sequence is TGCAGCGTTTCCCACTGGCGGCGGACCCAAGAGACCCAGTCCTTC. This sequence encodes CSVSHWRRTQETQSF.

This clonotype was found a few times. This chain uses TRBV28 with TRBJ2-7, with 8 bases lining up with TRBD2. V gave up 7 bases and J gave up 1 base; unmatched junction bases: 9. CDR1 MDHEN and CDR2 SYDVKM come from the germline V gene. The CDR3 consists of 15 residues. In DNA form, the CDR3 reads TGTGCCAGCACCCTGGGAGCGGGAGCATCCTACGAGCAGTACTTC. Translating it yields CASTLGAGASYEQYF.

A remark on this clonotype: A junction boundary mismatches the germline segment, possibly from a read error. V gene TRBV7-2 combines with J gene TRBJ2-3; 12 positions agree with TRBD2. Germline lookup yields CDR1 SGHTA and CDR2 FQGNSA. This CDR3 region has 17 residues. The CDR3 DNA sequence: TGTGCCAGCAGCCCCCCTAGCGGGAGGGTTAGGACAGATACGCGGTATTTT. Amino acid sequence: CASSPPSGRVRTDTRYF.

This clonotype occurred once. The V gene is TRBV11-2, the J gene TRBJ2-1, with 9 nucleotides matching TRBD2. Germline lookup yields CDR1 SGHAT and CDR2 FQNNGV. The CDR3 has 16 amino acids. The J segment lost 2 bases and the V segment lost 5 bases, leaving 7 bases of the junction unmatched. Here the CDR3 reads CASSPPGLATYNEQFF. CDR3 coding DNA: TGTGCCAGCAGCCCCCCGGGACTAGCAACCTACAATGAGCAGTTCTTC. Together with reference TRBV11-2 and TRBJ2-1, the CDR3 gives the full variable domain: EAGVAQSPRYKIIEKRQSVAFWCNPISGHATLYWYQQILGQGPKLLIQFQNNGVVDDSQLPKDRFSAERLKGVDSTLKIQPAKLEDSAVYLCASSPPGLATYNEQFFGPGTRLTVL.

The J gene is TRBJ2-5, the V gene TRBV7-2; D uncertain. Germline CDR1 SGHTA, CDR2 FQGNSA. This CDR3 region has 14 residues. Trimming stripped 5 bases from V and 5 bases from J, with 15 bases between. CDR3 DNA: TGTGCCAGCAGCCCCCCCATCTTCGGGGAGACCCAGTACTTC. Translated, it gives CASSPPIFGETQYF.

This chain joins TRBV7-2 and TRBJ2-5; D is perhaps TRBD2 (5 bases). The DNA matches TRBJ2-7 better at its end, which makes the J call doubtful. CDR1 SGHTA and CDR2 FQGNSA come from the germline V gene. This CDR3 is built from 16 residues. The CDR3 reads CASSLVGGSSPYEQYF. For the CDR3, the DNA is TGTGCCAGCAGCTTAGTAGGAGGCTCTTCGCCCTACGAGCAGTACTTC.

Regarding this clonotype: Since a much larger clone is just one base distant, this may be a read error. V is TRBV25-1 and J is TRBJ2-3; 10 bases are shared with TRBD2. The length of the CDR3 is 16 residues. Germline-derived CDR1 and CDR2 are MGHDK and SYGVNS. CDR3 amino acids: CASSAASGSRTDTRYF. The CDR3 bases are TGTGCCAGCAGTGCGGCTAGCGGGAGTCGAACAGATACGCGGTATTTT. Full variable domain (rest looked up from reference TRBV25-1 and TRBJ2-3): EADIYQTPRYLVIGTGKKITLECSQTMGHDKMYWYQQDPGMELHLIHYSYGVNSTEKGDLSSESTVSRIRTEHFPLTLESARPSHTSQYLCASSAASGSRTDTRYFGPGTRLTVL.

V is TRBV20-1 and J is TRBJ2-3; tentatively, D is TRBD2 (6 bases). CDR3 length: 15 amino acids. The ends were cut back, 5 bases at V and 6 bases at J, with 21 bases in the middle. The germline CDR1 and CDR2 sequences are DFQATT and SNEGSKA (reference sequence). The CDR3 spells CSAAAGGATRDTQYF. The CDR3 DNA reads TGCAGTGCTGCTGCTGGCGGGGCTACACGGGATACGCAGTATTTT.

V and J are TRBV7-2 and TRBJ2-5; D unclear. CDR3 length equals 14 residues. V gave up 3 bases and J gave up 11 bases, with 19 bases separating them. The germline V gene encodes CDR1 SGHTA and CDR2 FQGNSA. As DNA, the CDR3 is TGTGCCAGCAGCTTGACTGAATCTCTAATTGAGCAGTACTTC. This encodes CASSLTESLIEQYF. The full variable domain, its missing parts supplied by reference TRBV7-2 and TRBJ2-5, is GAGVSQSPSNKVTEKGKDVELRCDPISGHTALYWYRQSLGQGLEFLIYFQGNSAPDKSGLPSDRFSAERTGGSVSTLTIQRTQQEDSAVYLCASSLTESLIEQYFGPGTRLLVL.

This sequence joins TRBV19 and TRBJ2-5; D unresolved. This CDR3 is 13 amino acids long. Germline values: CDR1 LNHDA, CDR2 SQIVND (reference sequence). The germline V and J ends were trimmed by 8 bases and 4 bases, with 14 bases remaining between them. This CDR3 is CASPTSSGETQYF. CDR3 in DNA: TGTGCCAGTCCGACATCATCAGGAGAGACCCAGTACTTC. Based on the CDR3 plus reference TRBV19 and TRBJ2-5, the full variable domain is DGGITQSPKYLFRKEGQNVTLSCEQNLNHDAMYWYRQDPGQGLRLIYYSQIVNDFQKGDIAEGYSVSREKKESFPLTVTSAQKNPTAFYLCASPTSSGETQYFGPGTRLLVL.

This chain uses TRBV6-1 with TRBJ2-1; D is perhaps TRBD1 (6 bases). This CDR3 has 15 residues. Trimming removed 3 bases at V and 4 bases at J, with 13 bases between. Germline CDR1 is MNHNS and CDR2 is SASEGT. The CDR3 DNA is TGTGCCAGCAGTGACCCCGGGACACTGTACAATGAGCAGTTCTTC. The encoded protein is CASSDPGTLYNEQFF.